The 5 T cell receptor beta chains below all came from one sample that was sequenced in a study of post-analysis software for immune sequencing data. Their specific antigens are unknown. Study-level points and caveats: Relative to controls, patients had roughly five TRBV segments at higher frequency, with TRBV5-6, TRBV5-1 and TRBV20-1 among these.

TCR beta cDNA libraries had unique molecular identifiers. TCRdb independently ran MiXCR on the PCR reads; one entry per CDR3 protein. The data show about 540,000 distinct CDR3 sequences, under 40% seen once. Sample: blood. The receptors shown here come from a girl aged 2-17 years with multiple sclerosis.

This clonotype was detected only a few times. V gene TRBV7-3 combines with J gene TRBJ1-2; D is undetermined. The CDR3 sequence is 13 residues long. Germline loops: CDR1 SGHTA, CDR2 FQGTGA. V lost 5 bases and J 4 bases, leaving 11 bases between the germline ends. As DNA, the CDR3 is TGTGCCAGCAGCGAGACTGAGGGCTATGGCTACACCTTC. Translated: CASSETEGYGYTF.

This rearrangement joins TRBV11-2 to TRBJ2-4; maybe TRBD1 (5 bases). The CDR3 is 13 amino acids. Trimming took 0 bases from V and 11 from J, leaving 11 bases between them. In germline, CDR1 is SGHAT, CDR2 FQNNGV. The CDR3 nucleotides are TGTGCCAGCAGCTTAGATTTCAAAGGGGTTCAGTACTTC. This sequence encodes CASSLDFKGVQYF.

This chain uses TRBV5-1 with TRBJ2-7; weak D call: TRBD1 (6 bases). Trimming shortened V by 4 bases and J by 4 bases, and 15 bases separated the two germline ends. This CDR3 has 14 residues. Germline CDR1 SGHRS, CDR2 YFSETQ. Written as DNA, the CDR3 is TGCGCCAGCAGCAGGGACACCGGGCCTTACGAGCAGTACTTC. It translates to CASSRDTGPYEQYF.

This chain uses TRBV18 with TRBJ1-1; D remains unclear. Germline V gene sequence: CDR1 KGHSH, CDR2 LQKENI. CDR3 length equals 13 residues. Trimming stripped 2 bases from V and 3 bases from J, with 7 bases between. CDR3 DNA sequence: TGTGCCAGCTCACCAGAGAGGGACACTGAAGCTTTCTTT. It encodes CASSPERDTEAFF. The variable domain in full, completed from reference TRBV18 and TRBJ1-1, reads NAGVMQNPRHLVRRRGQEARLRCSPMKGHSHVYWYRQLPEEGLKFMVYLQKENIIDESGMPKERFSAEFPKEGPSILRIQQVVRGDSAAYFCASSPERDTEAFFGQGTRLTVV.

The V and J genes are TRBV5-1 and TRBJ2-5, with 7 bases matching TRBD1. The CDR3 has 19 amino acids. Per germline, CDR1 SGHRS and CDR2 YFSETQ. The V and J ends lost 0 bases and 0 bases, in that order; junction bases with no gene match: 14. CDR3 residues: CASSLGGTESIGHQETQYF. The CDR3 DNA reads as TGCGCCAGCAGCTTGGGTGGGACAGAGTCCATCGGCCACCAAGAGACCCAGTACTTC.